These 18 T cell receptor beta chains came from one sample sequenced in a study of blood T cell repertoires in COVID-19. TCRdb's table, derived via immunoSEQ multiplex PCR, lists solely in-frame clones and lacks some. The data show some 78,000 clones, with about nine tenths seen just once and roughly 30% held by the top ten. Sequenced: peripheral blood. Source of these receptors: a middle-aged man with active or convalescent COVID-19.

The chain links TRBV28 to TRBJ2-1; 11 bases fit TRBD1. The trim removed 1 base at V and 8 bases at J, leaving 7 bases unmatched. CDR1 and CDR2 (germline): MDHEN, SYDVKM. The CDR3 totals 16 residues. In nucleotides, the CDR3 is TGTGCCAGCAGTTTATTCGGGGACAGGGGGTTGTATGAGCAGTTCTTC. Translation gives CASSLFGDRGLYEQFF.

This chain links TRBV27 with TRBJ2-2; the D gene is possibly TRBD2 (7 bases). CDR1 and CDR2 from the germline V gene are MNHEY and SMNVEV (reference sequence). The CDR3 has 15 residues. Between the trimmed V and J ends, which lost 8 bases and 4 bases, there was a span of 17 bases. CDR3 protein: CASFPGGGGTGELFF. The DNA for the CDR3 is TGTGCCAGCTTTCCCGGGGGCGGGGGCACCGGGGAGCTGTTTTTT.

The chain has TRBV6-2 or TRBV6-3 and TRBJ2-2, with 10 bases fitting TRBD1. The J segment lost 3 bases and the V segment lost 2 bases, leaving 6 bases of the junction unmatched. The CDR3 covers 17 residues. Germline CDR1 is MNHEY and CDR2 is SVGEGT. CDR3 bases: TGTGCCAGCAGTTACCCCAGGGACAGGGGCGACACCGGGGAGCTGTTTTTT. Amino acid sequence: CASSYPRDRGDTGELFF.

This chain joins TRBV9 and TRBJ2-3; D is perhaps TRBD2 (6 bases). The CDR3 spans 16 residues. The V and J ends lost 0 bases and 1 base respectively, with 12 bases between them. Germline V gene lookup returns CDR1 SGDLS and CDR2 YYNGEE. The chain's CDR3 is CASSVGVTGGTDTQYF. The DNA of the CDR3 is TGTGCCAGCAGCGTAGGGGTCACGGGAGGCACAGATACGCAGTATTTT.

The chain is built from TRBV5-4 and TRBJ2-7; 9 positions match TRBD1. The trim removed 4 bases at V and 5 bases at J, leaving 7 bases unmatched. Germline loops: CDR1 SGHNT, CDR2 YYREEE (reference sequence). This CDR3 comprises 14 residues. The CDR3 sequence is CASSPGTGKNEQYF. CDR3 coding DNA: TGTGCCAGCAGCCCCGGGACAGGGAAAAACGAGCAGTACTTC.

This clone was picked up one time. The genes are TRBV7-2 and TRBJ2-7, with TRBD2 matching over 8 bases. Per the germline V gene, CDR1 is SGHTA and CDR2 is FQGNSA. V shed 4 bases and J 5 bases; nucleotides not matched to a gene: 13. This CDR3 is 16 amino acids long. The chain's CDR3 is CASSYLGAGGLDEQYF. The CDR3 bases are TGTGCCAGCAGCTACCTTGGGGCGGGGGGCTTGGACGAGCAGTACTTC.

With regard to this clone: An end of the junction differs from the germline gene, which may be a read error. The CDR3 loop is CASSPLRAQELFF. The CDR3 DNA reads TGTGCCAGCTCCCCACTGCGAGCGCAGGAGCTGTTTTTT. This sequence joins TRBV18 and TRBJ2-2; D gene unclear. Germline assignment: CDR1 KGHSH and CDR2 LQKENI. This CDR3 contains 13 residues.

The rearrangement joins TRBV24-1 to TRBJ1-3; unclear D gene. Germline V lookup: CDR1 KGHDR, CDR2 SFDVKD. Trimming shortened V by 7 bases and J by 0 bases, and 15 bases separated the two germline ends. This CDR3 is built from 16 residues. The CDR3 loop is CATSSPAAGSGNTIYF. CDR3 coding DNA: TGTGCCACCAGCTCCCCGGCCGCAGGCTCTGGAAACACCATATATTTT.

V usage is TRBV6-6 and J usage is TRBJ2-5; D perhaps matches TRBD2 (6 bases). CDR1 and CDR2 (germline): MNHNY, SVGAGI (reference sequence). The CDR3 covers 13 residues. V lost 7 bases, J lost 3 bases, and 12 bases lay in between. CDR3 DNA: TGTGCCAGCAAGATCTGGGGGGAAGAGACCCAGTACTTC. Protein product: CASKIWGEETQYF.

This chain uses TRBV6-1 with TRBJ1-6; weak D call: TRBD1 (5 bases). From germline, CDR1 is MNHNS and CDR2 SASEGT. The CDR3 loop spans 15 amino acids. Trimming took off 0 bases at V and 7 bases at J, with 10 bases between the two ends. In DNA form, the CDR3 reads TGTGCCAGCAGTGAAGCGTGGACAACGAATTCACCCCTCCACTTT. Amino acids: CASSEAWTTNSPLHF.

The chain has TRBV15 and TRBJ2-2, with D unclear. This CDR3 region has 13 residues. From germline, CDR1 is LNHNV and CDR2 YYDKDF (reference sequence). V lost 5 bases, J lost 7 bases, and 11 bases lay in between. The CDR3 region has the DNA TGTGCCACCAGCCAACGTATTAGCGGGGAGCTGTTTTTT. Encoded protein: CATSQRISGELFF.

The chain couples TRBV7-2 to TRBJ2-5; possible D gene TRBD1, 6 bases. Germline CDR1 SGHTA, CDR2 FQGNSA. With 3 bases removed from V and 1 base from J, the gap between germline ends came to 12 bases. This CDR3 is built from 15 residues. The CDR3 sequence: CASSFPPDSQETQYF. The CDR3 DNA sequence: TGTGCCAGCAGCTTTCCCCCGGACAGCCAAGAGACCCAGTACTTC.

The rearrangement links TRBV29-1 to TRBJ1-6; TRBD1 aligns across 9 bases. V was clipped by 7 bases and J by 9 bases; unmatched bases: 10. Germline CDR1 SQVTM, CDR2 ANQGSEA. CDR3 length: 14 residues. The CDR3 region is CSAMDRGYGSPLHF. CDR3 DNA sequence: TGCAGCGCCATGGACAGGGGTTACGGTTCACCCCTCCACTTT.

The chain employs TRBV29-1 and TRBJ2-2; the match to TRBD1 covers 9 bases. CDR1 is SQVTM, CDR2 ANQGSEA, per germline. The CDR3 spans 14 residues. Germline trimming cut 5 bases from V and 2 bases from J; bases unmatched to any gene: 3. The CDR3 is CSVRTGANTGELFF. The CDR3 region has the DNA TGCAGCGTTCGGACAGGGGCAAACACCGGGGAGCTGTTTTTT.

V gene TRBV19 combines with J gene TRBJ2-1; D might be TRBD1 (5 bases). The CDR3 covers 16 residues. V lost 4 bases and J 6 bases, leaving 19 bases between the germline ends. Germline V lookup: CDR1 LNHDA, CDR2 SQIVND (reference sequence). CDR3 nucleotides: TGTGCCAGTAGTACCCGCGCCGGGCAGGGCTCCAATGAGCAGTTCTTC. This encodes CASSTRAGQGSNEQFF.

This sequence joins TRBV13 and TRBJ1-1; TRBD1 is a possible D gene (6 bases). From germline, CDR1 is PRHDT and CDR2 FYEKMQ (reference sequence). CDR3 length: 16 amino acids. Trimming left V 6 bases short and J 6 bases short, with 23 bases between. CDR3 loop: CASRREGGQWAAEAFF. The CDR3 nucleotides read TGTGCCAGCAGGAGGGAGGGAGGACAGTGGGCTGCTGAAGCTTTCTTT.

The chain employs TRBV5-1 and TRBJ2-7; 9 nucleotides agree with TRBD2. The CDR3 runs 16 residues. The ends lost 0 bases at V and 2 bases at J; junction bases unmatched: 6. Per germline, CDR1 SGHRS and CDR2 YFSETQ. The CDR3 protein is CASSLDASGTTYEQYF. The CDR3 DNA reads TGCGCCAGCAGCTTGGATGCTAGCGGGACGACCTACGAGCAGTACTTC. Using reference TRBV5-1 and TRBJ2-7 for the parts outside the CDR3, the full variable domain is KAGVTQTPRYLIKTRGQQVTLSCSPISGHRSVSWYQQTPGQGLQFLFEYFSETQRNKGNFPGRFSGRQFSNSRSEMNVSTLELGDSALYLCASSLDASGTTYEQYFGPGTRLTVT.

This clone was seen only a few times. J is TRBJ1-5 and V is TRBV12-5, with no clear D. This CDR3 has 13 amino acids. V was cut by 2 bases and J by 5 bases, with 7 bases left in between. Germline values: CDR1 LGHNT, CDR2 FRNRAP. CDR3 loop: CASGLYEDQPQHF. CDR3 DNA sequence: TGTGCTAGTGGTTTGTATGAGGATCAGCCCCAGCATTTT. The variable domain in full, completed from reference TRBV12-5 and TRBJ1-5, reads DARVTQTPRHKVTEMGQEVTMRCQPILGHNTVFWYRQTMMQGLELLAYFRNRAPLDDSGMPKDRFSAEMPDATLATLKIQPSEPRDSAVYFCASGLYEDQPQHFGDGTRLSIL.